This T cell receptor (beta chain) came from a study of cytomegalovirus exposure and HLA in healthy donors. V lost 7 bases, J lost 6 bases, and 8 bases stayed unmatched. CDR3 length equals 15 residues. Germline loops: CDR1 LNHDA, CDR2 SQIVND (reference sequence). This table comes from immunoSEQ multiplex PCR, and its TCRdb copy is limited to in-frame clones, with some not included. This sample has 150,000 or so clones, with 89% found just once. Sequenced material: PBMCs. The rearrangement joins TRBV19 to TRBJ1-5; 11 bases match TRBD1. The clonotype comes from a woman aged 18-29 years in good health and CMV-seropositive. The CDR3 protein is CASTHRDRGFQPQHF. The CDR3 DNA sequence: TGTGCCAGTACCCACCGGGACAGGGGGTTTCAGCCCCAGCATTTT.